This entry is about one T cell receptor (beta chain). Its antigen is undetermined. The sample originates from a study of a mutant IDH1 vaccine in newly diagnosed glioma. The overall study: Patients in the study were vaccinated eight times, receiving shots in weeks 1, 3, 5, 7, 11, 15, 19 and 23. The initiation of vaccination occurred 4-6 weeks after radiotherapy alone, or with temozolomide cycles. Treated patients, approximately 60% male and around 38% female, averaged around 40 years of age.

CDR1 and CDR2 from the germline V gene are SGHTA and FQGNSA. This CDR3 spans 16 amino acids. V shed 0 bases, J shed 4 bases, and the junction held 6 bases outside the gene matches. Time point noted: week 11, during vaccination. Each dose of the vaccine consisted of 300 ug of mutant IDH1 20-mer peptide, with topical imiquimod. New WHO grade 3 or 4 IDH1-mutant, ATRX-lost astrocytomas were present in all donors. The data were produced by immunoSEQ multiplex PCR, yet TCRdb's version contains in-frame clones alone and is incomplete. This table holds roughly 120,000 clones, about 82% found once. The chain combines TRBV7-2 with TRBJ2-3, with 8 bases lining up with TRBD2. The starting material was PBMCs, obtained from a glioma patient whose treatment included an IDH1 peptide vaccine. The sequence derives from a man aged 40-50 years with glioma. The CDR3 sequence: CASSLARTSIPDTQYF. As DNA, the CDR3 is TGTGCCAGCAGCTTAGCCCGGACTAGCATCCCAGATACGCAGTATTTT.